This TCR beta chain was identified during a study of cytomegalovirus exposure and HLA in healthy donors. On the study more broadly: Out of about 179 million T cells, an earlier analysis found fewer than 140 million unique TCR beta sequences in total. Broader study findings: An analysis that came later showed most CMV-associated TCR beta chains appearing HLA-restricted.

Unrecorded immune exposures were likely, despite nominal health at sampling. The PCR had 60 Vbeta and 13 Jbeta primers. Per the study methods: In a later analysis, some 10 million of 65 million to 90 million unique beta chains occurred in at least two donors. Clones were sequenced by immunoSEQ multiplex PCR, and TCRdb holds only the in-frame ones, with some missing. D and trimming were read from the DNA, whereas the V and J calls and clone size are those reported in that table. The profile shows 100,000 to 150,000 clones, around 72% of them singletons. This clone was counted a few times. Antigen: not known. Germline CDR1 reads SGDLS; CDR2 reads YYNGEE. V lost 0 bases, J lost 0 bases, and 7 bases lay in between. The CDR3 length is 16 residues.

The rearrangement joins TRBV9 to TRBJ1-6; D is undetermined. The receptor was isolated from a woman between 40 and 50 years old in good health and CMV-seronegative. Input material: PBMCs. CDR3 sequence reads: CASSVAASSYNSPLHF. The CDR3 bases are TGTGCCAGCAGCGTAGCGGCTAGCTCCTATAATTCACCCCTCCACTTT.